This TCR beta chain was recovered during a study of T-cell reconstitution after alpha-beta-depleted transplantation in children. Regarding this clonotype: What it binds is not known.

Deletions cut 4 bases from V and 6 bases from J, with 13 bases between. This CDR3 comprises 13 residues. Germline loops: CDR1 SQVTM, CDR2 ANQGSEA. Using unique molecular identifiers, the investigators prepared the TCRbeta library. MiXCR, run by TCRdb on the PCR reads, gives a single entry per CDR3 protein. The sample holds approximately 400,000 distinct CDR3 sequences, roughly 17% seen once. Broader study findings: Recipient T cells and thymic progenitors that survived gave rise to the high TCRbeta diversity observed at day 60 in some patients. At around two months after transplant, the alpha-beta T cells were reportedly derived from several hundred expanded clones that came from non-depleted graft cells.

This sample comprised PBMCs, mostly from graft donor cells, obtained 360 days after TCRalphabeta/CD19-depleted stem cell transplant. This receptor was taken from a boy under three years old who had a stem cell transplant for Wiskott-Aldrich syndrome, so the T cells may come from the graft donor. V gene TRBV29-1 combines with J gene TRBJ1-5; the D gene is possibly TRBD1 (5 bases). This CDR3 reads CSVGTGVGQPQHF. The CDR3 DNA is TGCAGCGTTGGTACGGGGGTTGGTCAGCCCCAGCATTTT.